This T cell receptor (beta chain) comes out of a study of blood T cell repertoires in COVID-19. The wider study: Researchers got acute and convalescent COVID-19 samples from the United States, Italy and Spain. Sources were T cells, B-cell-depleted T cells, or PBMCs; the material itself was cDNA or gDNA.

Original processing notes: Estimation of nucleated cell counts relied on the amplification of reference gene primers. Clones were read by immunoSEQ multiplex PCR, and TCRdb kept only the in-frame ones, dropping some. V, J and clone size reflect that table, while D and trimming were determined from the DNA. The table has about 250,000 clones, about 91% seen once. V shed 5 bases and J shed 4 bases, with 17 bases lying between them. Germline V gene lookup returns CDR1 SGHVS and CDR2 FQNEAQ. The CDR3 runs 15 residues. The chain is built from TRBV7-8 and TRBJ1-2; D possibly corresponds to TRBD1 (5 bases). Input material: peripheral blood. This TCR was recovered from an elderly man with acute or convalescent COVID-19. The CDR3 sequence: CASSLTGTEVYGYTF. In DNA, the CDR3 is TGTGCCAGCAGCCTAACCGGGACTGAGGTCTATGGCTACACCTTC.